This T cell receptor beta chain was identified in a study of blood T cell repertoires in COVID-19. The overall study: Researchers got acute and convalescent COVID-19 samples from the United States, Italy and Spain. PBMCs, B-cell-depleted T cells, or T cells were the source of the cDNA or gDNA that made up the material.

As processed by the authors: Cell counts per sample came from amplifying reference gene primers. Assay: immunoSEQ multiplex PCR; the TCRdb copy retains only in-frame clones and omits some. Clonal size and the V and J genes are those of that table, whereas D and trimming came from the DNA. Among about 120,000 clones, 82% were seen once, and the ten largest hold about 12%. The germline gives CDR1 MNHEY, CDR2 SVGAGI. The CDR3 length is 15 residues. V was cut by 0 bases and J by 1 base, with 7 bases left in between. Only one count was recorded for this clone. Sequencing was done on a sample of peripheral blood. The chain employs TRBV6-5 and TRBJ2-1, with D perhaps matching TRBD1 (5 bases). This TCR came from a human donor in a cohort sampled during active COVID-19. The CDR3 spells CASSYSDSSYNEQFF. CDR3 bases: TGTGCCAGCAGTTACTCTGACAGTTCCTACAATGAGCAGTTCTTC.